Listed here are 13 T cell receptor beta chains from one sample, sequenced in a study of cytomegalovirus exposure and HLA in healthy donors. In the PCR, 60 Vbeta and 13 Jbeta primers were used. Repertoires were generated with immunoSEQ multiplex PCR, while TCRdb's copy carries only in-frame clones and drops some. The data show 130,000 or so clones, around 65% seen once. Sequenced material: PBMCs. Receptors were obtained from a male donor in good health and CMV-seronegative.

The chain combines TRBV19 with TRBJ1-6; D not certain. V lost 0 bases and J 1 base, leaving 4 bases between the germline ends. In germline, CDR1 is LNHDA, CDR2 SQIVND (reference sequence). The CDR3 contains 15 residues. In DNA form, the CDR3 reads TGTGCCAGTAGTATAGACGGGTCCTATAATTCACCCCTCCACTTT. Encoded protein: CASSIDGSYNSPLHF.

V and J are TRBV5-4 and TRBJ1-4, with D tentatively TRBD1 (5 bases). The CDR3 has 16 amino acids. From germline, CDR1 is SGHNT and CDR2 YYREEE (reference sequence). V lost 1 base to trimming and J lost 2 bases, with 12 bases between them. CDR3 protein: CASSLQGTYTNEKLFF. The CDR3 DNA reads as TGTGCCAGCAGCTTGCAGGGAACATACACTAATGAAAAACTGTTTTTT.

This clone was seen once. The chain uses TRBV6-5 and TRBJ1-2, with 7 bases identical to TRBD1. V lost 2 bases, J lost 8 bases, and 2 bases stayed unmatched. The CDR3 has 12 amino acids. Germline V CDR1 and CDR2: MNHEY, SVGAGI. CDR3 coding DNA: TGTGCCAGCAGTTACGCAGGGGGAGGCTACACCTTC. Protein: CASSYAGGGYTF.

The chain combines TRBV6-6 with TRBJ2-7, with D unresolved. This CDR3 comprises 12 residues. V was clipped by 1 base and J by 2 bases, with 3 bases between them. Germline CDR1 and CDR2: MNHNY and SVGAGI (reference sequence). The CDR3 sequence is CASSYLTYEQYF. As DNA, the CDR3 is TGTGCCAGCAGTTACTTAACCTACGAGCAGTACTTC.

The table lists this clone with a few counts. The V and J genes are TRBV5-6 and TRBJ2-7, with D unresolved. The V gene lost 2 bases and the J gene lost 0 bases, with 3 bases spanning the gap. Germline V lookup: CDR1 SGHDT, CDR2 YYEEEE. The CDR3 spans 12 residues. The CDR3 DNA follows: TGTGCCAGCAGCTTCAACTCCTACGAGCAGTACTTC. Encoded protein: CASSFNSYEQYF.

The CDR3 DNA reads TGTGCCACCAGCAGAGATTTAACAGAATCATACGAGCAGTACTTC. As protein: CATSRDLTESYEQYF. The chain uses TRBV15 and TRBJ2-7; D not resolved. Germline V lookup: CDR1 LNHNV, CDR2 YYDKDF (reference sequence). The V end lost 0 bases, the J end lost 4 bases, and 13 bases lay between the germline ends. The CDR3 spans 15 residues.

The chain couples TRBV25-1 to TRBJ2-1; tentative D call: TRBD2 (5 bases). The CDR3 totals 14 residues. Germline loops: CDR1 MGHDK, CDR2 SYGVNS. V gave up 5 bases and J gave up 6 bases, with 14 bases separating them. CDR3 sequence: CASSPITGSNEQFF. In DNA form, the CDR3 reads TGTGCCAGCAGTCCCATTACGGGGAGCAATGAGCAGTTCTTC.

This clone came up many times. The chain links TRBV4-1 to TRBJ2-1; D ambiguous. The length of the CDR3 is 14 residues. Germline CDR1 reads MGHRA; CDR2 reads YSYEKL. Trimming took 4 bases from V and 8 from J, leaving 15 bases between them. DNA for the CDR3: TGCGCCAGCAGCCTGTCCTCGTCTGTCGATGAGCAGTTCTTC. Amino acid sequence: CASSLSSSVDEQFF.

V is TRBV7-2 and J is TRBJ1-1, with D maybe TRBD1 (5 bases). This CDR3 region has 15 residues. In germline, CDR1 is SGHTA, CDR2 FQGNSA. The V gene lost 1 base and the J gene lost 0 bases, with 9 bases spanning the gap. The CDR3 DNA reads as TGTGCCAGCAGCTTAGTTGGAGGGGTGAACACTGAAGCTTTCTTT. This encodes CASSLVGGVNTEAFF.

The rearrangement joins TRBV5-1 to TRBJ2-3; no clear D. The CDR3 consists of 17 residues. The V gene lost 0 bases and the J gene lost 2 bases, with 16 bases spanning the gap. Germline CDR1 SGHRS, CDR2 YFSETQ. The CDR3: CASSLEFPQSHTDTQYF. The CDR3 DNA follows: TGCGCCAGCAGCTTGGAGTTTCCACAGTCTCACACAGATACGCAGTATTTT.

This clone was observed a single time. V is TRBV2 and J is TRBJ1-5, with D tentatively TRBD1 (6 bases). The germline CDR1 and CDR2 sequences are SNHLY and FYNNEI. Deletions cut 9 bases from V and 0 bases from J, with 12 bases between. This CDR3 has 14 residues. CDR3 region: CASRQDYSNQPQHF. CDR3 coding DNA: TGTGCCAGTAGACAGGATTATAGCAATCAGCCCCAGCATTTT.

The chain combines TRBV4-1 with TRBJ1-2; D is undetermined. This CDR3 has 14 residues. From germline, CDR1 is MGHRA and CDR2 YSYEKL. V dropped 2 bases and J dropped 8 bases, with 15 bases sitting between them. DNA of the CDR3: TGCGCCAGCAGCCAATCCTCCGGGTCCGTCGGCTACACCTTC. This codes for CASSQSSGSVGYTF.

This chain uses TRBV7-3 with TRBJ2-5; TRBD2 is a possible D gene (6 bases). The CDR3 contains 13 residues. Germline V lookup: CDR1 SGHTA, CDR2 FQGTGA. The ends were cut back, 2 bases at V and 3 bases at J, with 7 bases in the middle. CDR3 nucleotide sequence: TGTGCCAGCAGCTTAGGAGGGGAAGAGACCCAGTACTTC. Its translation: CASSLGGEETQYF.